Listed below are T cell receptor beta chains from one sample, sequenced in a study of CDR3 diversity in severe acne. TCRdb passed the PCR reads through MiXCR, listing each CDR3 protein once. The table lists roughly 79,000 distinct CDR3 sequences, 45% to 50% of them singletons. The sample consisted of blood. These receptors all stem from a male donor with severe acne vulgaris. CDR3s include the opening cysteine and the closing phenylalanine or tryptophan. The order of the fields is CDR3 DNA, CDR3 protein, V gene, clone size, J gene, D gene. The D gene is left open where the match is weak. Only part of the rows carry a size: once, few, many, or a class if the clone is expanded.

CDR3 DNA: TGTGCCAGCAGCGGGGGGACAGGGGGAGGGAGTGAGCAGTTCTTC; CDR3 protein: CASSGGTGGGSEQFF; V gene: TRBV5-5; clone size: -; J gene: TRBJ2-1; D gene: TRBD1
CDR3 DNA: TGTGCCAGCAGTTACTCGATTCCGAGACAGGGGTTCACAGATACGCAGTATTTT; CDR3 protein: CASSYSIPRQGFTDTQYF; V gene: TRBV6-5; clone size: -; J gene: TRBJ2-3; D gene: TRBD1
CDR3 DNA: TGTGCCAGCAGCCAAGGGACAGGAACAACTAATGAAAAACTGTTTTTT; CDR3 protein: CASSQGTGTTNEKLFF; V gene: TRBV4-2; clone size: -; J gene: TRBJ1-4; D gene: TRBD1
CDR3 DNA: TGCGCCAGCAGCCAAATCGGACGTGCGAGCTCTGGAAACACCATATATTTT; CDR3 protein: CASSQIGRASSGNTIYF; V gene: TRBV4-1; clone size: -; J gene: TRBJ1-3; D gene: -
CDR3 DNA: TGTGCCAGTAGTATAGGTGGGGGCTGGTTGGAGACCCAGTACTTC; CDR3 protein: CASSIGGGWLETQYF; V gene: TRBV19; clone size: many; J gene: TRBJ2-5; D gene: -
CDR3 DNA: TGCAGTGCTCGACTAGCGGGGGCCACAGGTACGCAGTATTTT; CDR3 protein: CSARLAGATGTQYF; V gene: TRBV20-1; clone size: many; J gene: TRBJ2-3; D gene: TRBD2
CDR3 DNA: TGCAGCGGCGCGACAGGGACCTACGAGCAGTACTTC; CDR3 protein: CSGATGTYEQYF; V gene: TRBV29-1; clone size: -; J gene: TRBJ2-7; D gene: TRBD1
CDR3 DNA: TGTGCCATCACCCTAGCGGGAGGGTACAATGAGCAGTTCTTC; CDR3 protein: CAITLAGGYNEQFF; V gene: TRBV10-3; clone size: -; J gene: TRBJ2-1; D gene: TRBD2
CDR3 DNA: TGTGCCACTCTTATAGCGGGAGGTACTTGGGAGCAGTTCTTC; CDR3 protein: CATLIAGGTWEQFF; V gene: TRBV6-2/TRBV6-3; clone size: -; J gene: TRBJ2-1; D gene: TRBD2
CDR3 DNA: TGCAGTGCCCACGACAGGGGGGCTGGCGAGCAGTACTTC; CDR3 protein: CSAHDRGAGEQYF; V gene: TRBV20-1; clone size: -; J gene: TRBJ2-7; D gene: TRBD1
CDR3 DNA: TGCAGTGCTCGACTAGCGGGGGCCTACAATGAGCAGTTCTTC; CDR3 protein: CSARLAGAYNEQFF; V gene: TRBV20-1; clone size: -; J gene: TRBJ2-1; D gene: TRBD2
CDR3 DNA: TGTGCCAGCAGCCCACACAGGGGAACTTGGAATGAGCAGTTCTTC; CDR3 protein: CASSPHRGTWNEQFF; V gene: TRBV6-5; clone size: few; J gene: TRBJ2-1; D gene: TRBD1
CDR3 DNA: TGTGCGCAGCAAAATAGGGATCCCTCACCCCTCCACTTT; CDR3 protein: CAQQNRDPSPLHF; V gene: TRBV5-6; clone size: many; J gene: TRBJ1-6; D gene: -
CDR3 DNA: TGCAGTACCCTTCTAGGGGCCAGCACAGATACGCAGTATTTT; CDR3 protein: CSTLLGASTDTQYF; V gene: TRBV20-1; clone size: few; J gene: TRBJ2-3; D gene: -
CDR3 DNA: TGTGCCAGTAGTATAGGATCACAGGTGGGCAATCAGCCCCAGCATTTT; CDR3 protein: CASSIGSQVGNQPQHF; V gene: TRBV19; clone size: few; J gene: TRBJ1-5; D gene: -
CDR3 DNA: TGCAGCGTTGGGGGGGCGGTCACTGAAGCTTTCTTT; CDR3 protein: CSVGGAVTEAFF; V gene: TRBV29-1; clone size: -; J gene: TRBJ1-1; D gene: -
CDR3 DNA: TGTGCCAGCACTGACAGGGGGCACGAGACCCAGTACTTC; CDR3 protein: CASTDRGHETQYF; V gene: TRBV7-9; clone size: -; J gene: TRBJ2-5; D gene: TRBD1